This paragraph reports one TCR beta chain. This receptor's antigen is unknown. No much larger clonotype is one base removed from it; base qualities were not supplied. Preparation of the library involved 5' RACE. The instrument was an Illumina HiSeq 2500. A second PCR of about 7 to 12 cycles was run with a J-beta primer mix and a sample-barcoded 5' primer. A template-switch 5' adaptor carrying 12 random nucleotides introduced a unique molecular identifier onto each TCR beta cDNA molecule. At least 2.5 million CDR3-containing paired-end reads were obtained from each sample. All of the RNA was converted into first-strand cDNA using the Mint cDNA synthesis kit, with a TRBC-specific oligonucleotide serving as the primer. After uracil-DNA glycosylase treatment, a first 18-cycle PCR used universal primers M1SS and BC2_uni_R on all cDNA. From the authors' description of their analysis: Each sample was normalized by randomly selecting 1 million high-quality reads, each carrying a distinct molecular identifier. Instead of being binned into consensus sequences, reads with shared molecular identifiers were discarded. MiTCR, with a Q25 quality threshold and the strictest error-elimination algorithm, was used for CDR3 identification, clonotype clustering and error correction. A nonparametric unseen species model with Euler transformation was used to estimate a lower bound on total TCR beta diversity. TCRdb reanalyzed the raw reads on its own, using fastp at Q25 for trimming and MiXCR for clone calling, and kept in-frame beta chains. Each record represents a unique CDR3 protein, reported with the most common genes and DNA among its rows. Here the V and J calls rest on TCRdb's processing, not on the authors' analysis. Across this sample there are about 1.8 million distinct CDR3 sequences, with about 50% seen only once. The top ten clonotypes cover 2% to 2.5% of the sample.

The record originates from a study of blood T cells in healthy people across ages (dated by TCRdb to about 2015). Background on the whole study: In model experiments, template switching captured roughly one uniquely barcoded TCR beta cDNA molecule for every two T cells. Age-related changes in TCR beta repertoire diversity were measured in the study by deep sequencing normalized with unique cDNA molecular identifiers. Donors were grouped into four age groups: young (average approximately 16 years), middle-aged (under 40), aged (around 60) and long-lived (roughly 80). To avoid experimental bias, donors of different ages were randomly spread across the sequencing lanes. Using the same blood draw, the study looked at two additional independent replicas of 1 million unique cDNA reads for two donors, one aged 18 to 30 and the other aged 80 or older. What the study reported, not specific to this receptor: The long-lived group showed more naive CD4+ T cells, fewer expanded clones and increased TCR diversity than the aged group, suggesting age selection. Bulk unsorted PBMC profiling prevented conclusive comparison of naive and antigen-experienced compartments. There was a strong correlation between observed TCR beta diversity and the percentage of naive T cells measured by flow cytometry. Because donor CMV infection status was unknown, age-related changes in expanded clonotypes were potentially confounded. Estimates of total diversity based on one million sequenced T cells were considered lower bounds and underestimates. As age increased, observed TCR beta diversity per million T cells dropped in a roughly linear way, and a significant reduction was already evident by age about 40.

Donors were a few dozen systemically healthy Caucasian individuals from Russia aged roughly 6 to 90 years. Each donor gave roughly 11 milliliters of peripheral blood, drawn into EDTA-treated Vacutainer tubes. Ficoll-Paque density-gradient centrifugation was used to isolate PBMCs, with at least 6.5 million obtained per sample. Trizol reagent was used to extract total RNA from PBMCs, with at least 6 micrograms per sample. Naive CD45RAhigh/CD27high T cell percentages were measured by flow cytometry on a PBMC aliquot from every donor. CDR1 and CDR2 were assigned from the germline V gene as MNHNS and SASEGT. Counted from cysteine to phenylalanine, this CDR3 has 15 amino acids. Just the 45-base CDR3 DNA is kept, in frame starting at base 1.

The sequence was obtained from a woman aged 40 to 50 in good health. The V and J genes are TRBV6-1 and TRBJ2-7, with no reliable assignment of the D segment. The J call is doubtful: the DNA matches TRBJ2-5 better. Sequenced sample: blood. The nucleotides are TGTGCCAGCAGTGAAGCGCCAGAGTTAACCAGGACCCAGTACTTC. Its translation reads: CASSEAPELTRTQYF.